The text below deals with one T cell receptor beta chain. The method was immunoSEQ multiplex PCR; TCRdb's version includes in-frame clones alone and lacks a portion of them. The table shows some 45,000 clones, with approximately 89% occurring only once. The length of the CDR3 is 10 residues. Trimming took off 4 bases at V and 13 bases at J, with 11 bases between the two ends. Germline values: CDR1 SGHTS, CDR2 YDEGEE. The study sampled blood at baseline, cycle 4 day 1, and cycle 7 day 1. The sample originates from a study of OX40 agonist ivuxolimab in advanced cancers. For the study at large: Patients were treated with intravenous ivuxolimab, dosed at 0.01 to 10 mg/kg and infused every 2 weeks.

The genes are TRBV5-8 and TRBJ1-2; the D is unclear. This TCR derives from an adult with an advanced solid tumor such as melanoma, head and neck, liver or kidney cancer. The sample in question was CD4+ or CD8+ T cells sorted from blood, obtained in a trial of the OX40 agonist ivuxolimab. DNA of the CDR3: TGTGCCAGCAGCCCGCCCGTGTTCACCTTC. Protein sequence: CASSPPVFTF.